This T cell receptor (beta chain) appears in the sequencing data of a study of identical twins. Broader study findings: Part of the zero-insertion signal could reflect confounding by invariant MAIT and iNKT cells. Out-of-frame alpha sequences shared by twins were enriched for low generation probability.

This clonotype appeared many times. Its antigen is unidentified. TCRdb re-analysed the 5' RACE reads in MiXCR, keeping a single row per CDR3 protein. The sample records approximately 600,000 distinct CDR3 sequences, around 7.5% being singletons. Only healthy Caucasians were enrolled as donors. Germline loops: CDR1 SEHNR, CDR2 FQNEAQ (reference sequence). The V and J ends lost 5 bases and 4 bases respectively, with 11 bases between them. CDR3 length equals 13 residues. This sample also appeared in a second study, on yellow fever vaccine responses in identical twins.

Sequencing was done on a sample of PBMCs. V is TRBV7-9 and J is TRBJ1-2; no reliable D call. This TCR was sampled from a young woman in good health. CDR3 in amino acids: CASSQGGVYGYTF. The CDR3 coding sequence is TGTGCCAGCAGCCAAGGTGGGGTCTATGGCTACACCTTC. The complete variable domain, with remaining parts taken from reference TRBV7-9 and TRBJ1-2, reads DTGVSQNPRHKITKRGQNVTFRCDPISEHNRLYWYRQTLGQGPEFLTYFQNEAQLEKSRLLSDRFSAERPKGSFSTLEIQRTEQGDSAMYLCASSQGGVYGYTFGSGTRLTVV.